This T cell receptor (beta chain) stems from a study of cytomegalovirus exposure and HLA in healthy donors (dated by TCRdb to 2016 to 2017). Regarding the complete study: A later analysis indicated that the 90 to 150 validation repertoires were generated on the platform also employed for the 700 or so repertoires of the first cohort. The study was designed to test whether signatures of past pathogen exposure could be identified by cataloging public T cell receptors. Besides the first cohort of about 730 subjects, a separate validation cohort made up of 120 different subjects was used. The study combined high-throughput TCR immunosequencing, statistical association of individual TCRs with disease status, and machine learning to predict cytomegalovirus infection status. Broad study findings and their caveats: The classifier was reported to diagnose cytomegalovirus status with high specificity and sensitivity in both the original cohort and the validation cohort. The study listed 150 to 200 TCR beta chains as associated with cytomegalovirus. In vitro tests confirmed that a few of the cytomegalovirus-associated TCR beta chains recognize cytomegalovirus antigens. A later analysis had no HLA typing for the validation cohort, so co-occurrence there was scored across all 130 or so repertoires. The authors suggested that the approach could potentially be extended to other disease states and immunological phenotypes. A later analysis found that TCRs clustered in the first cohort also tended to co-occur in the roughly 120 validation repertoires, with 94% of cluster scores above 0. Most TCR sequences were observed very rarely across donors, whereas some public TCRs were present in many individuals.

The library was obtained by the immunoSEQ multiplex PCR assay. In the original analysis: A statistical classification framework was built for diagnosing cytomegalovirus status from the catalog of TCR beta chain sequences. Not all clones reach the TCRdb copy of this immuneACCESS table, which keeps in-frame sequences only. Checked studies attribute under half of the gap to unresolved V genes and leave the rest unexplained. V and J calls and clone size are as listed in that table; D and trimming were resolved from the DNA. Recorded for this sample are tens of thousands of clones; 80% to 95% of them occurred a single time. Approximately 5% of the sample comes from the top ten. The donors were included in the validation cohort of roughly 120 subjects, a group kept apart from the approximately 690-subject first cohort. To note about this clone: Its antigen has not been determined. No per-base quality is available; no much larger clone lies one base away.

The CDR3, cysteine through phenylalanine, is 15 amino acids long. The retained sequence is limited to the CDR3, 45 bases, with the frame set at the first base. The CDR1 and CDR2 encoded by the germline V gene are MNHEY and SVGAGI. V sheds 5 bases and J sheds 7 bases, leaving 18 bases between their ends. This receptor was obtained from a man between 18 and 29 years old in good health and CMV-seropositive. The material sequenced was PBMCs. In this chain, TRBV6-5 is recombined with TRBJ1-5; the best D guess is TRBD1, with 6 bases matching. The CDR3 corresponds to CASSTDRDQGQPQHF. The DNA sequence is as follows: TGTGCCAGCAGTACAGACCGGGACCAGGGGCAGCCCCAGCATTTT.